The rows below give T cell receptor beta chains drawn from one sample of a study of blood T cell repertoires in COVID-19. Produced via immunoSEQ multiplex PCR; TCRdb's table is partial and in-frame only. The sample has almost 250,000 clones, approximately 90% seen once; the top ten hold roughly 3.7%. The sample comprised PBMCs or T cells enriched from blood (not recorded which). The source is a woman in her thirties who had recovered from COVID-19. CDR3s include the opening cysteine and the closing phenylalanine or tryptophan. The D gene is left open where the match is weak. The size entry is marked missing in some rows and otherwise reads once, few, many or a size class.

TRBV5-8,.,TRBD2,TRBJ2-7,CASSYGRAGRYEQYF,TGTGCCAGCAGCTACGGGAGGGCCGGTCGATACGAGCAGTACTTC
TRBV27,.,TRBD1,TRBJ2-7,CASRRPGTGTYEQYF,TGTGCCAGCAGACGGCCCGGGACAGGGACCTACGAGCAGTACTTC
TRBV6-5,once,.,TRBJ1-2,CASSFGGGNNYGYTF,TGTGCCAGCAGCTTCGGCGGGGGGAATAACTATGGCTACACCTTC
TRBV5-1,.,.,TRBJ1-2,CASSPGPQSRAYGYTF,TGCGCCAGCAGCCCCGGGCCCCAATCGAGGGCCTATGGCTACACCTTC
TRBV12-3/TRBV12-4,.,TRBD2,TRBJ2-1,CASRVLAGGPWFF,TGTGCCAGCAGGGTTCTAGCGGGAGGGCCCTGGTTCTTC
TRBV4-1,.,.,TRBJ1-6,CASSQEVVSSYNSPLHF,TGCGCCAGCAGCCAAGAAGTTGTGAGCTCCTATAATTCACCCCTCCACTTT
TRBV28,.,TRBD1,TRBJ1-2,CASSFSAGGNLNYGYTF,TGTGCCAGCAGTTTTAGCGCAGGGGGAAACCTAAACTATGGCTACACCTTC
TRBV7-9,.,TRBD1,TRBJ1-2,CASSSTGVGYTF,TGTGCCAGCAGCTCAACAGGGGTTGGCTACACCTTC
TRBV4-3,.,.,TRBJ1-5,CASSQVARAGQPQHF,TGCGCCAGCAGCCAAGTGGCGAGGGCAGGCCAGCCCCAGCATTTT
TRBV9,.,TRBD2,TRBJ2-7,CASAGLAGSYEQYF,TGTGCCAGCGCGGGACTAGCGGGAAGCTACGAGCAGTACTTC
TRBV10-3,.,.,TRBJ1-1,CAISGQTGRGTEAFF,TGTGCCATCAGTGGTCAGACAGGACGTGGCACTGAAGCTTTCTTT
TRBV9,.,TRBD1,TRBJ1-3,CASSVEGARRSGNTIYF,TGTGCCAGCAGCGTAGAGGGGGCGCGAAGGTCCGGAAACACCATATATTTT
TRBV5-1,.,.,TRBJ1-2,CASSSDSGHGYTF,TGCGCCAGCAGCTCCGACAGTGGACATGGCTACACCTTC
TRBV5-1,.,.,TRBJ1-2,CASSLAVQGLYGYTF,TGCGCCAGCAGCTTGGCCGTACAGGGTCTTTATGGCTACACCTTC
TRBV5-1,many,TRBD1,TRBJ1-1,CASSRGTGAQNTEAFF,TGCGCCAGCAGCCGGGGGACAGGGGCCCAGAACACTGAAGCTTTCTTT
TRBV6-5,.,TRBD1,TRBJ2-2,CASSVGQGNTGELFF,TGTGCCAGCAGCGTAGGACAGGGTAACACCGGGGAGCTGTTTTTT
TRBV28,.,.,TRBJ1-1,CAMTGGAGNTEAFF,TGTGCCATGACCGGAGGGGCCGGGAACACTGAAGCTTTCTTT
TRBV5-1,once,.,TRBJ1-1,CASSLARADTEAFF,TGCGCCAGCAGCTTGGCCAGGGCGGACACTGAAGCTTTCTTT
TRBV4-1,.,.,TRBJ2-1,CASSPSGLAYNEQFF,TGCGCCAGCAGCCCAAGCGGGTTAGCCTACAATGAGCAGTTCTTC
TRBV18,.,TRBD1,TRBJ1-5,CASSPLPGTGGGQPQHF,TGTGCCAGCTCACCGCTCCCCGGGACAGGGGGAGGGCAGCCCCAGCATTTT
TRBV6-5,.,.,TRBJ2-1,CASSYLTTSSYNEQFF,TGTGCCAGCAGTTACCTGACTACCTCCTCCTACAATGAGCAGTTCTTC
TRBV3-1/TRBV3-2,.,TRBD2,TRBJ2-3,CASSASGRAGTDTQYF,TGTGCCAGCAGCGCTAGCGGGAGGGCGGGCACAGATACGCAGTATTTT
TRBV9,.,.,TRBJ2-2,CASSVGGTGELFF,TGTGCCAGCAGCGTAGGCGGAACCGGGGAGCTGTTTTTT
TRBV28,.,.,TRBJ1-4,CASSFWIGANEKLFF,TGTGCCAGCAGTTTTTGGATCGGAGCTAATGAAAAACTGTTTTTT
TRBV5-4,.,TRBD1,TRBJ1-5,CASSPGQNQPQHF,TGTGCCAGCAGCCCGGGACAGAATCAGCCCCAGCATTTT
TRBV7-3,.,.,TRBJ2-1,CASSPAAIYNEQFF,TGTGCCAGCAGCCCAGCGGCGATATACAATGAGCAGTTCTTC
TRBV7-2,.,TRBD2,TRBJ2-1,CASSSGTSIVDEQFF,TGTGCCAGCAGCTCAGGGACTAGCATTGTCGATGAGCAGTTCTTC
TRBV4-3,.,TRBD1,TRBJ1-2,CASSQDRGPGYGYTF,TGCGCCAGCAGCCAGGACAGGGGGCCGGGCTATGGCTACACCTTC
TRBV5-4,.,TRBD1,TRBJ2-7,CASSLDRGLDEQYF,TGTGCCAGCAGCTTGGACAGGGGGCTGGACGAGCAGTACTTC
TRBV29-1,.,TRBD1,TRBJ2-7,CSVESGQGSEQYF,TGCAGCGTTGAAAGTGGACAGGGCTCCGAGCAGTACTTC
TRBV3-1/TRBV3-2,.,.,TRBJ2-1,CASSQGGGDEQFF,TGTGCCAGCAGCCAAGGAGGGGGTGATGAGCAGTTCTTC
TRBV11-2,.,TRBD1,TRBJ1-1,CASRNLRDRHNTEAFF,TGTGCCAGCAGAAATCTCCGGGACAGGCATAACACTGAAGCTTTCTTT
TRBV3-1/TRBV3-2,.,TRBD1,TRBJ1-1,CASSQDNRDSMNTEAFF,TGTGCCAGCAGCCAGGATAACAGGGACAGCATGAACACTGAAGCTTTCTTT
TRBV7-2,.,.,TRBJ1-2,CASSLVEGSSNYGYTF,TGTGCCAGCAGCCTAGTGGAGGGTAGCAGTAACTATGGCTACACCTTC
TRBV7-9,.,.,TRBJ2-2,CASSLADSTGELFF,TGTGCCAGCAGCTTAGCGGACTCCACCGGGGAGCTGTTTTTT
TRBV7-2,.,.,TRBJ1-1,CASSLGVVLNTEAFF,TGTGCCAGCAGCTTAGGTGTGGTACTAAACACTGAAGCTTTCTTT
TRBV7-9,.,TRBD1,TRBJ1-2,CASSIGTGGAIGYTF,TGTGCCAGCAGCATTGGGACAGGGGGCGCAATTGGCTACACCTTC